This TCR beta chain was retrieved from a study of blood T cell repertoires in COVID-19. The wider study: Researchers got acute and convalescent COVID-19 samples from the United States, Italy and Spain.

Libraries were prepared by immunoSEQ multiplex PCR; TCRdb keeps only in-frame clonotypes and omits some of them. Of some 270,000 clones detected, approximately 83% appear once; the ten largest clones hold roughly 3.6%. The clonotype comes from a man aged 50 or older who had recovered from COVID-19. Sequenced input: PBMCs or T cells enriched from blood (not recorded which).

CDR3 region: CASSQDMSSFTDTQYF. CDR3 nucleotide sequence: TGTGCCAGCAGCCAAGATATGAGTTCCTTCACAGATACGCAGTATTTT. V usage is TRBV3-1 (or the pseudogene TRBV3-2) and J usage is TRBJ2-3, with D hard to call. Trimming stripped 0 bases from V and 2 bases from J, with 12 bases between. Per the germline V gene, CDR1 is LGHDT and CDR2 is YNNKEL (reference sequence). The CDR3 covers 16 residues.